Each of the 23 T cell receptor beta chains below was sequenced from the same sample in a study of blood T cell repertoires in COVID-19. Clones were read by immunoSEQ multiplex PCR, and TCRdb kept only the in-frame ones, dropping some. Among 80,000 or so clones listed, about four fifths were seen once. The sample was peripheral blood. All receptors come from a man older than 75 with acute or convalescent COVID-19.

CDR3 in DNA: TGCAGCGGCTCGGGAACAGATACGCAGTATTTT. It yields the protein CSGSGTDTQYF. V is TRBV29-1 and J is TRBJ2-3, with a weak D call TRBD2 (5 bases). The CDR3 extends over 11 amino acids. CDR1 and CDR2 (germline): SQVTM, ANQGSEA. Trimming left V 7 bases short and J 3 bases short, with 8 bases between.

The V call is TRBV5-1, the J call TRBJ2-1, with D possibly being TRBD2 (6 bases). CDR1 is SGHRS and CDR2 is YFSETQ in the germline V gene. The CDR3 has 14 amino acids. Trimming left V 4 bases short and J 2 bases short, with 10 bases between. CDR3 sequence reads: CASSPGGTYNEQFF. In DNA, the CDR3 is TGCGCCAGCAGCCCTGGGGGGACCTACAATGAGCAGTTCTTC.

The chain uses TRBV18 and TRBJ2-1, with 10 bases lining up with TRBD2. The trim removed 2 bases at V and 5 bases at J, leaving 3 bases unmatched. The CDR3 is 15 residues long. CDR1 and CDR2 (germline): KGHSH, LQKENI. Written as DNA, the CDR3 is TGTGCCAGCTCACCAGGGACTAGCGACCACAATGAGCAGTTCTTC. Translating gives CASSPGTSDHNEQFF.

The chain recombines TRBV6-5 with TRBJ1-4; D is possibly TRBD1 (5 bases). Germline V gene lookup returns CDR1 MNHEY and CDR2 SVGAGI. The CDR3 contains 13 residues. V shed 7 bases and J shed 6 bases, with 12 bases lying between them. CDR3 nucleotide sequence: TGTGCCAGCACCGGGGGTGGTCATGAAAAACTGTTTTTT. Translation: CASTGGGHEKLFF.

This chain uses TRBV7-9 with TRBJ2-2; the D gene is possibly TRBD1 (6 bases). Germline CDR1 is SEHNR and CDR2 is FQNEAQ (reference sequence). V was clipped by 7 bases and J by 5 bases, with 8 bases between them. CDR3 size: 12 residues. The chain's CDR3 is CASNRGTGELFF. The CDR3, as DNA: TGTGCCAGCAATAGGGGGACCGGGGAGCTGTTTTTT.

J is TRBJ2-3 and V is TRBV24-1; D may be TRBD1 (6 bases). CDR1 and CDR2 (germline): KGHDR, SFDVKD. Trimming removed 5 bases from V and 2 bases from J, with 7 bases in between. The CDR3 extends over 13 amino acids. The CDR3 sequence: CATSAGATDTQYF. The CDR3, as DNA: TGTGCCACCAGTGCAGGGGCCACAGATACGCAGTATTTT.

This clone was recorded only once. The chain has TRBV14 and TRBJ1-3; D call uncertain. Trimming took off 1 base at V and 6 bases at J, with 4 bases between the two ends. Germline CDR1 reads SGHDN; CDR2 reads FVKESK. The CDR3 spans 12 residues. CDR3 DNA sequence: TGTGCCAGCAGCCAAGCAGTAAACACCATATATTTT. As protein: CASSQAVNTIYF.

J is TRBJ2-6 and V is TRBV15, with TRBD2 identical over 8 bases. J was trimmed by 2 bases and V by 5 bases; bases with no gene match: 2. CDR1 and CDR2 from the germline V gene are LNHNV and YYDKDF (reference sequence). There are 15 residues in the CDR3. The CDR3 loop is CATSLAGTGANVLTF. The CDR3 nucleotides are TGTGCCACCAGCTTAGCGGGAACTGGGGCCAACGTCCTGACTTTC.

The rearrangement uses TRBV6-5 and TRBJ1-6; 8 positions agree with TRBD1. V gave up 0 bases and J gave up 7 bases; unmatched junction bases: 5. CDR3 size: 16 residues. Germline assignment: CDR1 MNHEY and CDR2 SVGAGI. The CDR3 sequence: CASSYSRTGSNSPLHF. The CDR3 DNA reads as TGTGCCAGCAGTTACTCCCGGACAGGGTCCAATTCACCCCTCCACTTT.

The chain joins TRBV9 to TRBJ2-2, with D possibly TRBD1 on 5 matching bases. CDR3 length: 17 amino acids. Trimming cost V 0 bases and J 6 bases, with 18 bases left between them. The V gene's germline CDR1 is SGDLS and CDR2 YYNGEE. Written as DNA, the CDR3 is TGTGCCAGCAGCGTAGGTGGAAACAGGTTAACGGCCGGGGAGCTGTTTTTT. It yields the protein CASSVGGNRLTAGELFF.

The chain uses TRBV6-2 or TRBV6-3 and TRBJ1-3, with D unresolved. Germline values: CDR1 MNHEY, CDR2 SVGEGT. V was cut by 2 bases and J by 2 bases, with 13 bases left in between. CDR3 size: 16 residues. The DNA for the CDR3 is TGTGCCAGCAGTTACACGAAGAGGGCGACTGGAAACACCATATATTTT. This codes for CASSYTKRATGNTIYF.

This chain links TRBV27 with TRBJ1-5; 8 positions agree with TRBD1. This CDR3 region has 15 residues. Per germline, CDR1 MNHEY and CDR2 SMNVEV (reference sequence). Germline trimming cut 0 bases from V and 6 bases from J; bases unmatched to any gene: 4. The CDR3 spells CASSLSRQGSQPQHF. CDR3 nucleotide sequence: TGTGCCAGCAGTTTATCGAGACAGGGGAGTCAGCCCCAGCATTTT.

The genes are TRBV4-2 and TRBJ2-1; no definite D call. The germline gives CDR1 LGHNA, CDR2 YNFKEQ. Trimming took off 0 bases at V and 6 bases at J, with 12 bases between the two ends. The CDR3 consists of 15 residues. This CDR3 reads CASSQDTHSPNEQFF. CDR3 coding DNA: TGTGCCAGCAGCCAAGACACTCATTCACCCAATGAGCAGTTCTTC.

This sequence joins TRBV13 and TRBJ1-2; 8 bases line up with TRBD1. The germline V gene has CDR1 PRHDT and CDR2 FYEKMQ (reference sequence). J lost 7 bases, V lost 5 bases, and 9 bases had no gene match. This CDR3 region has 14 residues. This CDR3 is CASSMTSGTGGYTF. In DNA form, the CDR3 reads TGTGCCAGCAGCATGACTTCCGGGACAGGTGGCTACACCTTC.

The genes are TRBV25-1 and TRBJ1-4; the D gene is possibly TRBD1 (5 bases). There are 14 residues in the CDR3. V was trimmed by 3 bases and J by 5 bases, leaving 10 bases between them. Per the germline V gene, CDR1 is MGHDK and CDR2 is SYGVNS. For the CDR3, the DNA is TGTGCCAGCAGTGATAGACAGACAAATGAAAAACTGTTTTTT. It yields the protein CASSDRQTNEKLFF.

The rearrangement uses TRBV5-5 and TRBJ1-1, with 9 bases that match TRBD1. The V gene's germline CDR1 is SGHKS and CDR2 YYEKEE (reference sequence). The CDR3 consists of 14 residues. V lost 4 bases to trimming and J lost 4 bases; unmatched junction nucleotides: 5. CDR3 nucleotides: TGTGCCAGCAGCCCGGACAGGGGCAGCACTGAAGCTTTCTTT. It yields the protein CASSPDRGSTEAFF.

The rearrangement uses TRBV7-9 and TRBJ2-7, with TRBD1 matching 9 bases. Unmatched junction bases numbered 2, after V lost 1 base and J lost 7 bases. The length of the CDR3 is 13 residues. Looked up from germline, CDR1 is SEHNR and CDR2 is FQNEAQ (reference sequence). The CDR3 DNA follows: TGTGCCAGCAGCTTAGACAGGGGGCGAGAGCAGTACTTC. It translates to CASSLDRGREQYF.

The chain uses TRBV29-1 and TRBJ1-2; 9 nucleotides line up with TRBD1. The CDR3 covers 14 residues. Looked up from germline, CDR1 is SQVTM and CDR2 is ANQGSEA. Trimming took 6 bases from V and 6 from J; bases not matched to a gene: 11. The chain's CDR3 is CSVAGTGFIHGYTF. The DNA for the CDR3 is TGCAGCGTAGCCGGGACAGGGTTTATCCATGGCTACACCTTC. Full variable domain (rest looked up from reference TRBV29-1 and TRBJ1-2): SAVISQKPSRDICQRGTSLTIQCQVDSQVTMMFWYRQQPGQSLTLIATANQGSEATYESGFVIDKFPISRPNLTFSTLTVSNMSPEDSSIYLCSVAGTGFIHGYTFGSGTRLTVV.

CDR3 in DNA: TGTGCCAGCAGCTTGGGGGCAGCGAGCTCCTACAATGAGCAGTTCTTC. Translated, it gives CASSLGAASSYNEQFF. The chain couples TRBV7-2 to TRBJ2-1; possible D gene TRBD1, 6 bases. This CDR3 contains 16 residues. The germline V gene encodes CDR1 SGHTA and CDR2 FQGNSA. V was clipped by 3 bases and J by 0 bases, with 12 bases between them.

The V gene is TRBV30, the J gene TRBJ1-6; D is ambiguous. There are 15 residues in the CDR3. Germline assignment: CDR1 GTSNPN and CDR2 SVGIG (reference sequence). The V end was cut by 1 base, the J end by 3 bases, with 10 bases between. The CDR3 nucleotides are TGTGCCTGGAGTGGTGGAGTCAGCTATAATTCACCCCTCCACTTT. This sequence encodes CAWSGGVSYNSPLHF.

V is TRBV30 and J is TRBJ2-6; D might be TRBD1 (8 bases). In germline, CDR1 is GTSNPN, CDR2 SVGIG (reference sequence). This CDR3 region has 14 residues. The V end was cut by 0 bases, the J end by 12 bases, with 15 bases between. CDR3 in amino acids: CAWSVNHRGGVLTF. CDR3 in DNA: TGTGCCTGGAGTGTAAACCACAGGGGGGGCGTCCTGACTTTC.

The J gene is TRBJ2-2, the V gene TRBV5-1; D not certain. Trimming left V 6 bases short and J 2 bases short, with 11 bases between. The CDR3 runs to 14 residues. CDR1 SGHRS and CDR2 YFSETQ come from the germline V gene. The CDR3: CASTPASNTGELFF. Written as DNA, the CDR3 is TGCGCCAGCACCCCAGCGTCAAACACCGGGGAGCTGTTTTTT.

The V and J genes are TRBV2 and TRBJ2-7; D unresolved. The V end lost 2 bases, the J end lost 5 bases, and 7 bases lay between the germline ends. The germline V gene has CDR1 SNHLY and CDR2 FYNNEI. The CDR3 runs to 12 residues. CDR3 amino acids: CASSEWQDEQYF. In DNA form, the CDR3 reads TGTGCCAGCAGTGAATGGCAGGACGAGCAGTACTTC.